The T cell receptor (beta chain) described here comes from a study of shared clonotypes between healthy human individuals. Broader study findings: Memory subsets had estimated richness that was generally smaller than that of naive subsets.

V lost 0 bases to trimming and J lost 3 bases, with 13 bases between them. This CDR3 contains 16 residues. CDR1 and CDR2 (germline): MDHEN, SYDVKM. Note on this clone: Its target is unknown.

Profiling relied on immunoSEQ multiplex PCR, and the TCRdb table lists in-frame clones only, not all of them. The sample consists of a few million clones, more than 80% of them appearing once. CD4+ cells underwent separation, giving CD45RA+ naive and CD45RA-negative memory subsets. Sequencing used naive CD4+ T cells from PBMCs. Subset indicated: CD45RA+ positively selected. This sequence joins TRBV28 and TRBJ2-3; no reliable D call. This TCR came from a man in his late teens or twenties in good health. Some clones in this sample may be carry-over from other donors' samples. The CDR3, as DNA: TGTGCCAGCAGTTTATGGAAAGCCGGAGTTACAGATACGCAGTATTTT. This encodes CASSLWKAGVTDTQYF.